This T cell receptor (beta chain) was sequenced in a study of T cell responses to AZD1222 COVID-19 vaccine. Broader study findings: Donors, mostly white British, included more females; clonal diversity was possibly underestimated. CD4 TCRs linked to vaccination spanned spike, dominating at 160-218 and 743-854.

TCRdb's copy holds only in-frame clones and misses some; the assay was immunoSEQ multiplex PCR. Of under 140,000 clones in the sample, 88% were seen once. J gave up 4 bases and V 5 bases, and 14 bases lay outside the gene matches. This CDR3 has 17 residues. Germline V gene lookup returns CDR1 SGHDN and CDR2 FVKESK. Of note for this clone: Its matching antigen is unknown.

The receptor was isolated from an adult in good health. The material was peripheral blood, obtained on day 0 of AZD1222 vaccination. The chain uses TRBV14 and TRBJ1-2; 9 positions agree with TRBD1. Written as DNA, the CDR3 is TGTGCCAGCAGCATGTCGGGACAGGGTTCATTCCCCTATGGCTACACCTTC. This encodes CASSMSGQGSFPYGYTF.